This T cell receptor beta chain was recorded in a study of cytomegalovirus exposure and HLA in healthy donors. The study's findings and limits: In a later analysis, TCR beta V- and J-gene trimming showed a link to a missense DCLRE1C variant. Reports state that TCR beta sequences accurately predicted most subjects' HLA-A and HLA-B alleles. When presence/absence was analysed, sequencing depth was taken to be roughly uniform across donors. The authors enumerated roughly 180 TCR beta chains as linked to cytomegalovirus.

The CDR3 extends over 17 amino acids. Germline V gene lookup returns CDR1 SGHNT and CDR2 YYREEE (reference sequence). Trimming cost V 4 bases and J 2 bases; bases outside gene matches: 11. Both 60 Vbeta primers and 13 Jbeta primers went into the PCR. Using immunoSEQ multiplex PCR, the repertoire was profiled, and TCRdb retains in-frame clones only, with some absent. The table has more than 95,000 clones, more than 75% seen once. Regarding this clone: Its cognate antigen is unknown.

The receptor was derived from a man aged 25 to 40 in good health and CMV-seropositive. The sample was PBMCs. The genes are TRBV5-4 and TRBJ2-5; 10 bases line up with TRBD1. CDR3 DNA sequence: TGTGCCAGCAGCGGCCGGGACAGGGGTACCGTACAAGAGACCCAGTACTTC. This gives the protein CASSGRDRGTVQETQYF. Full variable domain (missing parts from reference TRBV5-4 and TRBJ2-5): ETGVTQSPTHLIKTRGQQVTLRCSSQSGHNTVSWYQQALGQGPQFIFQYYREEENGRGNFPPRFSGLQFPNYSSELNVNALELDDSALYLCASSGRDRGTVQETQYFGPGTRLLVL.